A selection of T cell receptor beta chains follows, all from one sample in a study of T cells in Graves' hyperthyroidism and ophthalmopathy. TCRdb analysed the multiplex PCR reads with MiXCR anew, one entry per CDR3 protein. The data contain about 680,000 distinct CDR3 sequences, about 35% of them singletons. Sequenced sample: blood. Every receptor here comes from a woman aged 40-49 years with Graves' hyperthyroidism. The CDR3 runs from the conserved cysteine through the conserved F or W. A D gene is named only where the DNA matches it firmly. The size field is filled for only some rows; it gives once, few, many or a size class.

clone size: many
J gene: TRBJ2-2
D gene: .
CDR3 length: 15
V gene: TRBV5-6
CDR3 DNA: TGTGCCAGCAGCTTTGGGGTCGCGAACACCGGGGAGCTGTTTTTT
CDR3 protein: CASSFGVANTGELFF

clone size: many
J gene: TRBJ1-6
D gene: TRBD1
CDR3 length: 13
V gene: TRBV20-1
CDR3 DNA: TGCAGTGCTAGCACAGGGGGTTCCGGCCCCCTCCACTTT
CDR3 protein: CSASTGGSGPLHF

clone size: medium-sized
J gene: TRBJ1-1
D gene: TRBD1
CDR3 length: 13
V gene: TRBV9
CDR3 DNA: TGTGCCAGCAGCGTAGGGACAGGGACTGAAGCTTTCTTT
CDR3 protein: CASSVGTGTEAFF

clone size: few
J gene: TRBJ2-2
D gene: .
CDR3 length: 13
V gene: TRBV12-3/TRBV12-4
CDR3 DNA: TGTGCCAACAAACGGGACGGCACCGGGGAGCTGTTTTTT
CDR3 protein: CANKRDGTGELFF

clone size: .
J gene: TRBJ2-5
D gene: .
CDR3 length: 14
V gene: TRBV27
CDR3 DNA: TGTGCCGCCATGAGTTGGCCGGGGAGAGAGACCCAGTACTTC
CDR3 protein: CAAMSWPGRETQYF

clone size: .
J gene: TRBJ1-1
D gene: TRBD1
CDR3 length: 19
V gene: TRBV20-1
CDR3 DNA: TGCAGTGCTGGACAGGGGTATGGGAGAAGGCGCTATATGAACACTGAAGCTTTCTTT
CDR3 protein: CSAGQGYGRRRYMNTEAFF

clone size: .
J gene: TRBJ1-2
D gene: .
CDR3 length: 15
V gene: TRBV25-1
CDR3 DNA: TGTGCCAGCCGGGGCCTTGAAGGGAGCGGCTATGGCTACACCTTC
CDR3 protein: CASRGLEGSGYGYTF

clone size: .
J gene: TRBJ1-1
D gene: TRBD1
CDR3 length: 16
V gene: TRBV10-2
CDR3 DNA: TGTGCCAGCCTCGGGCAGGGGGCCCCAGGGAACACTGAAGCTTTCTTT
CDR3 protein: CASLGQGAPGNTEAFF

clone size: .
J gene: TRBJ1-6
D gene: .
CDR3 length: 16
V gene: TRBV10-3
CDR3 DNA: TGTGCCAGCAGTTACTCAAGGAGCTCCTATAATTCACCCCTCCACTTT
CDR3 protein: CASSYSRSSYNSPLHF

clone size: many
J gene: TRBJ2-7
D gene: TRBD1
CDR3 length: 15
V gene: TRBV12-3/TRBV12-4
CDR3 DNA: TGTGCCAGCAGTTTAGGGACAGGGTACGGCAACGAGCAGTACTTC
CDR3 protein: CASSLGTGYGNEQYF

clone size: .
J gene: TRBJ1-1
D gene: TRBD1
CDR3 length: 13
V gene: TRBV10-3
CDR3 DNA: TGTGCCACCCAGACGGGACAGGGCACTGAGGCTTTCTTT
CDR3 protein: CATQTGQGTEAFF

clone size: few
J gene: TRBJ1-2
D gene: .
CDR3 length: 18
V gene: TRBV7-9
CDR3 DNA: TGTGCCAGCAGCTTAGGAAGCCAGGGTTATATCTCCCTCTATGGCTACACCTTC
CDR3 protein: CASSLGSQGYISLYGYTF

clone size: many
J gene: TRBJ2-5
D gene: .
CDR3 length: 14
V gene: TRBV7-2
CDR3 DNA: TGTGCCAGCAGCTTAGGGAAGTCATCGGAGACCCAGTACTTC
CDR3 protein: CASSLGKSSETQYF

clone size: .
J gene: TRBJ2-5
D gene: .
CDR3 length: 13
V gene: TRBV20-1
CDR3 DNA: TGCAGTGGGGGTGAGGGGGGGGCAGAGACCCAGTACTTC
CDR3 protein: CSGGEGGAETQYF

clone size: .
J gene: TRBJ1-2
D gene: .
CDR3 length: 11
V gene: TRBV20-1
CDR3 DNA: TGCAGTGCTAGCGACATCTATGGCTACACCTTC
CDR3 protein: CSASDIYGYTF

clone size: many
J gene: TRBJ1-3
D gene: TRBD1
CDR3 length: 16
V gene: TRBV7-9
CDR3 DNA: TGTGCCAGCAGCTTCCGACAGGGGGATGGTGGAAACACCATATATTTT
CDR3 protein: CASSFRQGDGGNTIYF

clone size: few
J gene: TRBJ2-7
D gene: .
CDR3 length: 12
V gene: TRBV5-1
CDR3 DNA: TGCGCCAGCAGCTATAGGAACTACGAGCAGTACTTC
CDR3 protein: CASSYRNYEQYF

clone size: few
J gene: TRBJ2-2
D gene: .
CDR3 length: 16
V gene: TRBV7-9
CDR3 DNA: TGTGCCAGCAGCTTTTTGGGGCAGCGGAACACCGGGGAGCTGTTTTTT
CDR3 protein: CASSFLGQRNTGELFF

clone size: .
J gene: TRBJ2-5
D gene: .
CDR3 length: 13
V gene: TRBV29-1
CDR3 DNA: TGCAGCAAATCCGGGACACTAGTGGAGACCCAGTACTTC
CDR3 protein: CSKSGTLVETQYF

clone size: .
J gene: TRBJ2-5
D gene: TRBD1
CDR3 length: 14
V gene: TRBV6-1
CDR3 DNA: TGTGCCAGCAGTGATAAGGGGGCTCGAGAGACCCAGTACTTC
CDR3 protein: CASSDKGARETQYF

clone size: .
J gene: TRBJ1-1
D gene: .
CDR3 length: 15
V gene: TRBV2
CDR3 DNA: TGTGCCAGCTCACCGATCTCGGGACAGAACACTGAAGCTTTCTTT
CDR3 protein: CASSPISGQNTEAFF

clone size: few
J gene: TRBJ1-1
D gene: .
CDR3 length: 13
V gene: TRBV5-5
CDR3 DNA: TGTGCCAGCAGCTTGGTAATAGACACTGAAGCTTTCTTT
CDR3 protein: CASSLVIDTEAFF

clone size: few
J gene: TRBJ2-7
D gene: TRBD2
CDR3 length: 13
V gene: TRBV3-1
CDR3 DNA: TGTGCCAGCAGACGCGGGACTAGTAACGAGCAGTACTTC
CDR3 protein: CASRRGTSNEQYF

clone size: .
J gene: TRBJ1-2
D gene: .
CDR3 length: 14
V gene: TRBV9
CDR3 DNA: TGTGCCAGCAGCCCCCAATCCGGGAACTATGGCTACACCTTC
CDR3 protein: CASSPQSGNYGYTF

clone size: few
J gene: TRBJ2-2
D gene: .
CDR3 length: 13
V gene: TRBV7-2
CDR3 DNA: TGTGCCAGCACGAGGGTCGGGACCGGGGAGCTGTTTTTT
CDR3 protein: CASTRVGTGELFF

clone size: .
J gene: TRBJ2-2
D gene: .
CDR3 length: 16
V gene: TRBV7-7
CDR3 DNA: TGTGCTAGCAGCTTAGCGGTCCAGGGTACGACCGGGGAGCTGTTTTTT
CDR3 protein: CASSLAVQGTTGELFF

clone size: .
J gene: TRBJ2-7
D gene: .
CDR3 length: 14
V gene: TRBV7-9
CDR3 DNA: TGTGCCAGCACCTCCCCGGCAGGGGACTGCGAGCAGTACTTC
CDR3 protein: CASTSPAGDCEQYF

clone size: .
J gene: TRBJ2-7
D gene: .
CDR3 length: 17
V gene: TRBV7-6
CDR3 DNA: TGTGCCAGCAGTTTATTATCCCGAACAGGGATGTCCTACGAGCAGTACTTC
CDR3 protein: CASSLLSRTGMSYEQYF

clone size: many
J gene: TRBJ1-5
D gene: TRBD1
CDR3 length: 17
V gene: TRBV10-3
CDR3 DNA: TGTGCCATCAGTGGTGGTATAGGGGGCCTTAGCAATCAGCCCCAGCATTTT
CDR3 protein: CAISGGIGGLSNQPQHF

clone size: many
J gene: TRBJ2-6
D gene: .
CDR3 length: 15
V gene: TRBV20-1
CDR3 DNA: TGCAGTGGGGCACCCTCGGCTACTGGGGCCAACGTCCTGACTTTC
CDR3 protein: CSGAPSATGANVLTF

clone size: many
J gene: TRBJ2-7
D gene: TRBD2
CDR3 length: 15
V gene: TRBV2
CDR3 DNA: TGTGCCAGCAGAACCGGACTAGCGGAGGTCTACGAGCAGTACTTC
CDR3 protein: CASRTGLAEVYEQYF

clone size: many
J gene: TRBJ2-7
D gene: TRBD2
CDR3 length: 14
V gene: TRBV7-6
CDR3 DNA: TGTGCCAGCAGCTTAGAGCGGGGGGGCTTGGAGCAGTACTTC
CDR3 protein: CASSLERGGLEQYF

clone size: many
J gene: TRBJ1-1
D gene: .
CDR3 length: 11
V gene: TRBV20-1
CDR3 DNA: TGCAGTGCTTCCGGCGGCACTGAAGCTTTCTTT
CDR3 protein: CSASGGTEAFF

clone size: few
J gene: TRBJ2-5
D gene: .
CDR3 length: 15
V gene: TRBV15
CDR3 DNA: TGTGCCAGCAGTAACTCAGGACGGCTACAAGAGACCCAGTACTTC
CDR3 protein: CASSNSGRLQETQYF

clone size: many
J gene: TRBJ1-1
D gene: .
CDR3 length: 16
V gene: TRBV7-8
CDR3 DNA: TGTGCCAGCAGCCCGAGGGGAAACACACGGAACACTGAAGCTTTCTTT
CDR3 protein: CASSPRGNTRNTEAFF

clone size: many
J gene: TRBJ2-7
D gene: .
CDR3 length: 13
V gene: TRBV20-1
CDR3 DNA: TGCAGTGCTGCCCCGCAGGGACCCTACGAGCAGTACTTC
CDR3 protein: CSAAPQGPYEQYF

clone size: many
J gene: TRBJ1-1
D gene: .
CDR3 length: 14
V gene: TRBV19
CDR3 DNA: TGTGCCAGTAGTTATCGACAAGGGAACACTGAAGCTTTCTTT
CDR3 protein: CASSYRQGNTEAFF

clone size: few
J gene: TRBJ2-2
D gene: .
CDR3 length: 15
V gene: TRBV14
CDR3 DNA: TGTGCCAGCAGCCCCCGGGCGAGCCACACCGGGGAGCTGTTTTTT
CDR3 protein: CASSPRASHTGELFF

clone size: many
J gene: TRBJ1-1
D gene: .
CDR3 length: 13
V gene: TRBV4-3
CDR3 DNA: TGCGCCAGCAGCCGTACGACAGAGGCTGAAGCTTTCTTT
CDR3 protein: CASSRTTEAEAFF

clone size: .
J gene: TRBJ1-5
D gene: TRBD1
CDR3 length: 13
V gene: TRBV10-3
CDR3 DNA: TGTGCCATCAGGGACAGGGGCGCTCAGCCCCAGCATTTT
CDR3 protein: CAIRDRGAQPQHF

clone size: .
J gene: TRBJ1-1
D gene: .
CDR3 length: 15
V gene: TRBV19
CDR3 DNA: TGTGCCAGTAACCCCTCCCCAGGGCTGAACACTGAAGCTTTCTTT
CDR3 protein: CASNPSPGLNTEAFF

clone size: many
J gene: TRBJ1-1
D gene: TRBD1
CDR3 length: 16
V gene: TRBV10-3
CDR3 DNA: TGTGCCATCAGTGAGTCCGGAGGGACAGGGAGTTCTGAAGCTTTCTTT
CDR3 protein: CAISESGGTGSSEAFF

clone size: .
J gene: TRBJ2-7
D gene: .
CDR3 length: 14
V gene: TRBV9
CDR3 DNA: TGTGCCAGCAGCGTAGACCCAGTACCTTACGAGCAGTACTTC
CDR3 protein: CASSVDPVPYEQYF